This is a list of T cell receptor beta chains from one sample in a study of blood T cell repertoires in COVID-19. Assay used: immunoSEQ multiplex PCR; TCRdb lists only in-frame clones, some missing. This table has fewer than 60,000 clones, around nine tenths appearing once. Material for sequencing was peripheral blood. All receptors come from a man at least 80 years old with active or convalescent COVID-19. The CDR3 runs from the conserved cysteine through the conserved F or W. D genes are given only for firm matches.

CDR3aa: CASSFGAGPTDTQYF; CDR3nt: TGTGCCAGCAGTTTTGGCGCGGGGCCCACAGATACGCAGTATTTT; v_gene: TRBV27; j_gene: TRBJ2-3; d_gene: .
CDR3aa: CAWRSGHFTGELFF; CDR3nt: TGTGCCTGGAGAAGCGGCCATTTCACCGGGGAGCTGTTTTTT; v_gene: TRBV30; j_gene: TRBJ2-2; d_gene: .
CDR3aa: CASSKEGSLENTEAFF; CDR3nt: TGTGCCAGCAGCAAAGAAGGGAGCCTGGAGAACACTGAAGCTTTCTTT; v_gene: TRBV21-1; j_gene: TRBJ1-1; d_gene: .
CDR3aa: CASSQGLGEKLFF; CDR3nt: TGCGCCAGCAGCCAAGGACTCGGGGAAAAACTGTTTTTT; v_gene: TRBV4-3; j_gene: TRBJ1-4; d_gene: .
CDR3aa: CASSHDSGANEKLFF; CDR3nt: TGCGCCAGCAGCCACGACAGTGGCGCTAATGAAAAACTGTTTTTT; v_gene: TRBV5-1; j_gene: TRBJ1-4; d_gene: .
CDR3aa: CASSVADSGGTGELFF; CDR3nt: TGTGCCAGCAGCGTAGCGGATAGCGGCGGCACCGGGGAGCTGTTTTTT; v_gene: TRBV9; j_gene: TRBJ2-2; d_gene: .
CDR3aa: CASAGPLRPQHF; CDR3nt: TGTGCCAGCGCCGGTCCCCTGCGGCCCCAGCATTTT; v_gene: TRBV2; j_gene: TRBJ1-5; d_gene: .
CDR3aa: CASSPPGLADYEQYF; CDR3nt: TGTGCCAGCTCACCCCCGGGACTAGCGGACTACGAGCAGTACTTC; v_gene: TRBV18; j_gene: TRBJ2-7; d_gene: TRBD2
CDR3aa: CASSLETRAEQFF; CDR3nt: TGTGCCAGCAGCTTGGAGACTAGGGCTGAGCAGTTCTTC; v_gene: TRBV11-3; j_gene: TRBJ2-1; d_gene: .
CDR3aa: CASTPGSPLHF; CDR3nt: TGTGCCAGCACCCCGGGGTCACCCCTCCACTTT; v_gene: TRBV2; j_gene: TRBJ1-6; d_gene: .
CDR3aa: CARNDRGLPGNTIYF; CDR3nt: TGTGCCAGAAACGACAGGGGGCTTCCTGGAAACACCATATATTTT; v_gene: TRBV5-3; j_gene: TRBJ1-3; d_gene: TRBD1
CDR3aa: CASSEEVQLSGNTIYF; CDR3nt: TGTGCCAGCAGTGAAGAGGTACAGCTGTCTGGAAACACCATATATTTT; v_gene: TRBV2; j_gene: TRBJ1-3; d_gene: .
CDR3aa: CSASGTGGSDTQYF; CDR3nt: TGCAGCGCTTCCGGGACAGGGGGCTCAGATACGCAGTATTTT; v_gene: TRBV29-1; j_gene: TRBJ2-3; d_gene: TRBD1
CDR3aa: CASSVELLRGGQETQYF; CDR3nt: TGTGCCAGCAGCGTAGAATTATTGCGGGGGGGCCAAGAGACCCAGTACTTC; v_gene: TRBV9; j_gene: TRBJ2-5; d_gene: TRBD2